This is a list of T cell receptor beta chains from one sample in a study of OX40 agonist ivuxolimab in advanced cancers. Profiled with immunoSEQ multiplex PCR; TCRdb holds only in-frame clones, not every one. The sample lists some 57,000 clones; 75% to 90% were seen once. Sequencing used CD4+ or CD8+ T cells sorted from blood, obtained in a trial of the OX40 agonist ivuxolimab. The origin of the receptors is an adult with an advanced solid tumor such as melanoma, head and neck, liver or kidney cancer. The CDR3 runs from the conserved cysteine through the conserved F or W. D genes are given only for firm matches. Rows give clone size only sometimes, using once, few, many, or a class for an expanded clone.

V	length	size	D	J	DNA	CDR3
TRBV29-1	14	NA	TRBD1	TRBJ2-2	TGCAGCGTTGAAAGACAGGGATCGACCGGGGAGCTGTTTTTT	CSVERQGSTGELFF
TRBV11-3	16	NA	NA	TRBJ2-1	TGTGCCAGCAGCTTAGGAGACTCCGGATCCTACAATGAGCAGTTCTTC	CASSLGDSGSYNEQFF
TRBV2	13	NA	NA	TRBJ1-2	TGTGCCAGCAGTGATAGGGTTAACTATGGCTACACCTTC	CASSDRVNYGYTF
TRBV5-6	17	NA	NA	TRBJ2-3	TGTGCCAGCAGGCGGAGGACAGAAAACCCAAGCACAGATACGCAGTATTTT	CASRRRTENPSTDTQYF
TRBV5-1	14	NA	TRBD2	TRBJ2-3	TGCGCCAGCAGCTTAGCGGGAAGCACAGATACGCAGTATTTT	CASSLAGSTDTQYF
TRBV19	14	NA	TRBD1	TRBJ1-2	TGTGCCACAACTCGACAGGGGGAGGTCTATGGCTACACCTTC	CATTRQGEVYGYTF
TRBV11-3	17	NA	NA	TRBJ2-5	TGTGCCAGCAGCTCGGGGGACCGTTTCGGGGCCGAAGAGACCCAGTACTTC	CASSSGDRFGAEETQYF
TRBV28	14	NA	NA	TRBJ1-5	TGTGCCAGCAGTTTAGGGGGGGGCAATCAGCCCCAGCATTTT	CASSLGGGNQPQHF
TRBV7-9	17	NA	NA	TRBJ2-3	TGTGCCAGCAGCTTTGGGGGGGCCCTGGGGGCAATAGATACGCAGTATTTT	CASSFGGALGAIDTQYF
TRBV9	13	NA	NA	TRBJ1-6	TGTGCCAGTTACGGGACTGCTAATTCACCCCTCCACTTT	CASYGTANSPLHF
TRBV18	13	NA	TRBD1	TRBJ1-2	TGTGCCAGCTCACCAGACAGGGTCTATGGCTACACCTTC	CASSPDRVYGYTF
TRBV4-1	14	NA	TRBD1	TRBJ2-3	TGCGCCAGCAGCGCGACAGGGGTGGGAAATACGCAGTATTTT	CASSATGVGNTQYF
TRBV6-5	15	NA	TRBD1	TRBJ1-2	TGTGCCAGCAGTCCTCCGGGACAGAGTAACTATGGCTACACCTTC	CASSPPGQSNYGYTF
TRBV29-1	14	NA	NA	TRBJ2-1	TGCAGCGTTGTCGTTACACGGACCTACAATGAGCAGTTCTTC	CSVVVTRTYNEQFF
TRBV18	14	NA	NA	TRBJ2-3	TGTGCCAGCTCACCACCGGGATTGACAGATACGCAGTATTTT	CASSPPGLTDTQYF
TRBV2	14	NA	NA	TRBJ1-1	TGTGCCAGCAGTGAAGGGACATTAAGCACTGAAGCTTTCTTT	CASSEGTLSTEAFF
TRBV9	16	NA	TRBD2	TRBJ2-3	TGTGCCAGCAGCGGGAGAGAGGGAGGGGTCACAGATACGCAGTATTTT	CASSGREGGVTDTQYF
TRBV30	13	NA	NA	TRBJ1-2	TGTGCCTGGACATCGTCCGTAGGGCTTGACTACACCTTC	CAWTSSVGLDYTF
TRBV5-6	12	NA	NA	TRBJ2-1	TGTGCCAGCAGCTTGTTGTCTATAGAGCAGTTCTTC	CASSLLSIEQFF
TRBV13	16	NA	TRBD2	TRBJ2-5	TGTGCCAGCAGCTTAAGGCTAGCGGGGGGCCAAGAGACCCAGTACTTC	CASSLRLAGGQETQYF
TRBV28	12	NA	NA	TRBJ1-6	TGTGCCAGCAGAGTCAATAATTCACCCCTCCACTTT	CASRVNNSPLHF
TRBV11-2	15	NA	NA	TRBJ2-3	TGTGCCAGCAGCTTAGGGACCCCTCACACAGATACGCAGTATTTT	CASSLGTPHTDTQYF
TRBV27	15	NA	NA	TRBJ2-3	TGTGCCAGCAAAGGCGGGGTAGCCCGCACAGATACGCAGTATTTT	CASKGGVARTDTQYF
TRBV7-9	16	NA	TRBD2	TRBJ2-7	TGTGCCAGCAGCTTATCAGCGGGGGGGCCTCGGGACGAGCAGTACTTC	CASSLSAGGPRDEQYF
TRBV7-2	15	NA	NA	TRBJ1-4	TGTGCCAGCAGCTTAGTCAGGTCAACTAATGAAAAACTGTTTTTT	CASSLVRSTNEKLFF
TRBV18	14	NA	NA	TRBJ1-1	TGTGCCAGCTCACCGCCCGGGAGGGACACTGAAGCTTTCTTT	CASSPPGRDTEAFF
TRBV4-2	16	NA	NA	TRBJ2-1	TGTGCCAGCAGCCAAGCCGGGACCCGATCCTACAATGAGCAGTTCTTC	CASSQAGTRSYNEQFF
TRBV19	15	NA	TRBD2	TRBJ2-3	TGTGCCACGAACCGTGCCGGGACTAGCGGATATACGCAGTATTTT	CATNRAGTSGYTQYF
TRBV2	12	NA	NA	TRBJ2-7	TGTGCCAGCAAGGACGGGCTCTACGAGCAGTACTTC	CASKDGLYEQYF
TRBV14	12	NA	NA	TRBJ2-1	TGTGCCAGCAGCCAAGTTGGGACCGAGCAGTTCTTC	CASSQVGTEQFF
TRBV7-9	13	NA	NA	TRBJ1-2	TGTGCCAGCAGCTTAGCGGCTGGGTATGGCTACACCTTC	CASSLAAGYGYTF
TRBV2	15	NA	NA	TRBJ2-1	TGTGCCAGCAGTGGAGCAGAGTTCCGCTACAATGAGCAGTTCTTC	CASSGAEFRYNEQFF
TRBV18	13	NA	NA	TRBJ2-5	TGTGCCAGCTCACCACCGATGAGAGAGACCCAGTACTTC	CASSPPMRETQYF
TRBV7-9	15	NA	TRBD2	TRBJ2-7	TGTGCCAGCAGCTTAGAACTAGCGGGACCTCACGAGCAGTACTTC	CASSLELAGPHEQYF
TRBV2	16	NA	TRBD1	TRBJ2-1	TGTGCCAGCAGTCAAGGTTTAGGGACAGGGACAAATGAGCAGTTCTTC	CASSQGLGTGTNEQFF
TRBV19	16	once	TRBD1	TRBJ2-2	TGTGCCAGTAGTATACTAGGACAGGGGAAGGCCGGGGAGCTGTTTTTT	CASSILGQGKAGELFF
TRBV27	16	NA	TRBD1	TRBJ2-2	TGTGCCAGCAGTTTATCGGGACAGGTAAACACCGGGGAGCTGTTTTTT	CASSLSGQVNTGELFF
TRBV29-1	13	NA	NA	TRBJ1-2	TGCAGCTTGGCGGCAGGGAGTGACTATGGCTACACCTTC	CSLAAGSDYGYTF
TRBV29-1	15	NA	TRBD2	TRBJ2-2	TGCAGCGTGTCCCCGGGGGGGCCGGGCACCGGGGAGCTGTTTTTT	CSVSPGGPGTGELFF
TRBV5-1	14	NA	NA	TRBJ1-3	TGCGCCAGCAGCACGGATATCTCGGGAAACACCATATATTTT	CASSTDISGNTIYF
TRBV20-1	11	few	NA	TRBJ1-1	TGCAGTGCTAAGGACAGCACTGAAGCTTTCTTT	CSAKDSTEAFF